This TCR beta chain was identified during a study of blood T cells in healthy people across ages. On the study more broadly: The capture of about one barcoded beta molecule per two T cells was achieved by template switching.

This clonotype was found a few times. Germline-derived CDR1 and CDR2 are DFQATT and SNEGSKA (reference sequence). The germline V and J ends were trimmed by 3 bases and 0 bases, with 9 bases remaining between them. The CDR3 loop spans 14 amino acids. Healthy Caucasian individuals from Russia aged about 6 to 100 served as donors. Extraction yielded at least 5.5 micrograms of total RNA per sample. A second PCR, run for about 7 to 11 cycles, used a sample-barcoded 5' primer plus a J-beta primer mix. From the 5' RACE reads, TCRdb called clonotypes with MiXCR, one entry per CDR3 protein. This sample has some 790,000 distinct CDR3 sequences, with 29% found just once.

The sample consisted of blood. This receptor was identified in a woman older than 75 in good health. The V and J genes are TRBV20-1 and TRBJ1-5, with D perhaps matching TRBD1 (5 bases). The CDR3 DNA is TGCAGTGCTAGTCCAGACAGTAGCAATCAGCCCCAGCATTTT. This gives the protein CSASPDSSNQPQHF.